This T cell receptor beta chain comes out of a study of T cell clonality in common variable immunodeficiency. Whole-study results and caveats: Common variable immunodeficiency TCR beta sequences reportedly had fewer deletions and N-nucleotide insertions.

This clone was observed many times. Its antigen remains unknown. TCRdb keeps only in-frame clones here, not all; method: immunoSEQ multiplex PCR. Recorded here are 30,000 to 40,000 clones, none singletons. The sequenced sample consisted of peripheral blood mononuclear cells. The TCR comes from a human donor with common variable immunodeficiency.

The CDR3 protein is CASSYGGTGSADTQYF. The DNA read from the CDR3 is TGTGCCAGCAGTTACGGGGGGACAGGGAGCGCAGATACG. J is TRBJ2-3 and V is TRBV6-2 or TRBV6-3; TRBD1 matches 9 bases. The read ends 3 residues shy of where the CDR3 ends; the end is completed using the germline J gene. The J segment lost 4 bases and the V segment lost 2 bases, leaving 7 bases of the junction unmatched. This CDR3 is built from 16 residues. CDR1 and CDR2 (germline): MNHEY, SVGEGT.